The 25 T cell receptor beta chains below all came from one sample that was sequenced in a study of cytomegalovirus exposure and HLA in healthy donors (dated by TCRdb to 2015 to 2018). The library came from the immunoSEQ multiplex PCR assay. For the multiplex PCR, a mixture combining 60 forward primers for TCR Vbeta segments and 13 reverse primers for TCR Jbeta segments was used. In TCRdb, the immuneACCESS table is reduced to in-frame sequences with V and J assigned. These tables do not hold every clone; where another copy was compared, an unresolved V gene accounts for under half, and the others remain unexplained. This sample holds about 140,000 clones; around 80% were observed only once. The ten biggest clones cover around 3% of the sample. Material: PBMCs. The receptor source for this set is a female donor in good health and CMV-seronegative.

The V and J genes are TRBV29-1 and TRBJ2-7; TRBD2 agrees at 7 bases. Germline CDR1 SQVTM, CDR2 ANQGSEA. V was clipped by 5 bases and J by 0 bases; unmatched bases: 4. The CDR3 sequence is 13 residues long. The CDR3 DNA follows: TGCAGCGTTTGGGACTACCCCTCCTACGAGCAGTACTTC. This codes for CSVWDYPSYEQYF.

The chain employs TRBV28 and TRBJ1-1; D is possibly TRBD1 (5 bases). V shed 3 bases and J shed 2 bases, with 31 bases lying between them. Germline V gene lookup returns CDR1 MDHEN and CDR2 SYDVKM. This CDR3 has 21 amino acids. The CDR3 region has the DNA TGTGCCAGCAGTTTTTATCAGGGTTGGGGGGATGGGACTCAGGCTAACACTGAAGCTTTCTTT. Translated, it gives CASSFYQGWGDGTQANTEAFF. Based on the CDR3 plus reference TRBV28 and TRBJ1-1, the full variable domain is DVKVTQSSRYLVKRTGEKVFLECVQDMDHENMFWYRQDPGLGLRLIYFSYDVKMKEKGDIPEGYSVSREKKERFSLILESASTNQTSMYLCASSFYQGWGDGTQANTEAFFGQGTRLTVV.

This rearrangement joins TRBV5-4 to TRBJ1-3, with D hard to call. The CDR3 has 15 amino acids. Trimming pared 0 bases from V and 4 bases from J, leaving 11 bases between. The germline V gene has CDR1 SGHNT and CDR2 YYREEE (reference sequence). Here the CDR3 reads CASSLVGGGGNTIYF. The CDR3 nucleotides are TGTGCCAGCAGCTTGGTAGGAGGAGGAGGAAACACCATATATTTT.

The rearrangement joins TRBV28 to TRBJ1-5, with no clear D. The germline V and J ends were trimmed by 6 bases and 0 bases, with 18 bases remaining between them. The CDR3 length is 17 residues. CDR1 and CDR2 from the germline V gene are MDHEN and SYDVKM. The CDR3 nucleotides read TGTGCCAGCAGAACCGCCCTAAAGATGTATAGCAATCAGCCCCAGCATTTT. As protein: CASRTALKMYSNQPQHF.

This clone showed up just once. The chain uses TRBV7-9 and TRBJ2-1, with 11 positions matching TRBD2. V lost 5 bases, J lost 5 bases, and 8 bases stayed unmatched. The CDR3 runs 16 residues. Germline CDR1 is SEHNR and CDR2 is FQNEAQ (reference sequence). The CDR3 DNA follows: TGTGCCAGCAGCCTGCCGACTAGCGGGGATCACAATGAGCAGTTCTTC. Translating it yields CASSLPTSGDHNEQFF. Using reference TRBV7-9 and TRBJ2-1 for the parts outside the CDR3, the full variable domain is DTGVSQNPRHKITKRGQNVTFRCDPISEHNRLYWYRQTLGQGPEFLTYFQNEAQLEKSRLLSDRFSAERPKGSFSTLEIQRTEQGDSAMYLCASSLPTSGDHNEQFFGPGTRLTVL.

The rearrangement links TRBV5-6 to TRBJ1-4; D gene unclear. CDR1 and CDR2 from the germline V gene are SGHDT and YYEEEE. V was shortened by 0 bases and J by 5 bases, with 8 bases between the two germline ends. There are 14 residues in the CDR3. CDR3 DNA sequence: TGTGCCAGCAGCTTGGCCGGGATGAATGAAAAACTGTTTTTT. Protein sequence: CASSLAGMNEKLFF.

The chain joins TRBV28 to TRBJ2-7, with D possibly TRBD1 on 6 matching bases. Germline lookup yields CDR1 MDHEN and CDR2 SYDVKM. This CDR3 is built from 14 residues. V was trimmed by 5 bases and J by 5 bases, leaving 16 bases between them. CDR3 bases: TGTGCCAGCAGTCTACAGGGCCATCTTGACGAGCAGTACTTC. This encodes CASSLQGHLDEQYF. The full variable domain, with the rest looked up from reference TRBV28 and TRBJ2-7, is DVKVTQSSRYLVKRTGEKVFLECVQDMDHENMFWYRQDPGLGLRLIYFSYDVKMKEKGDIPEGYSVSREKKERFSLILESASTNQTSMYLCASSLQGHLDEQYFGPGTRLTVT.

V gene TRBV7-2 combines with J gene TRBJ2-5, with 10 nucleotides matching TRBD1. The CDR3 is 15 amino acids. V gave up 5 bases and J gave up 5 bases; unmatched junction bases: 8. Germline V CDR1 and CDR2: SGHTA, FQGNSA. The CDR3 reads CASSPQTGGGETQYF. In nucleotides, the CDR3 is TGTGCCAGCAGCCCACAGACAGGGGGCGGCGAGACCCAGTACTTC.

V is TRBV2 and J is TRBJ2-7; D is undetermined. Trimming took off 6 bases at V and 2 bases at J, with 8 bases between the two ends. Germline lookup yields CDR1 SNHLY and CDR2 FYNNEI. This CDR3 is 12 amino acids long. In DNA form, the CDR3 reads TGTGCCAGCAGCGAGGAGCCCTACGAGCAGTACTTC. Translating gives CASSEEPYEQYF. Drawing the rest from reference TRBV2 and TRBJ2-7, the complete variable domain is EPEVTQTPSHQVTQMGQEVILRCVPISNHLYFYWYRQILGQKVEFLVSFYNNEISEKSEIFDDQFSVERPDGSNFTLKIRSTKLEDSAMYFCASSEEPYEQYFGPGTRLTVT.

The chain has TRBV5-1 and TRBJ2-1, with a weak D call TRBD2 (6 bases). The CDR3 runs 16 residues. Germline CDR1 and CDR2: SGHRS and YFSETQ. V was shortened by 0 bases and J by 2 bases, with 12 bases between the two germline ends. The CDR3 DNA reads TGCGCCAGCAGCTTGGGCGCGGGATTAGCCTACAATGAGCAGTTCTTC. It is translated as CASSLGAGLAYNEQFF.

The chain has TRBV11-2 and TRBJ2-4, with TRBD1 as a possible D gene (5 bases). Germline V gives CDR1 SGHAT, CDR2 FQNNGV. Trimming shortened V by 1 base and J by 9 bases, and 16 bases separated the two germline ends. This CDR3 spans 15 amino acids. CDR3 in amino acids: CASSLAVGPGGIQYF. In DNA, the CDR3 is TGTGCCAGCAGCTTAGCAGTGGGGCCCGGTGGCATTCAGTACTTC.

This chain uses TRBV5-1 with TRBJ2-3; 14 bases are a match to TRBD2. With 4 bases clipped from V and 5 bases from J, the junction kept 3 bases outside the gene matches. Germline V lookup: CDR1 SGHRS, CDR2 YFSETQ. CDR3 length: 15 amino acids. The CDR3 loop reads CASSQGLAGVDTQYF. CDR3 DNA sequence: TGCGCCAGCAGCCAGGGACTAGCGGGAGTAGATACGCAGTATTTT.

The CDR3 here is CASSFGFQGPTEAFF. The CDR3 DNA follows: TGTGCCAGCAGCTTCGGTTTCCAGGGTCCCACTGAAGCTTTCTTT. The chain is built from TRBV11-2 and TRBJ1-1, with D maybe TRBD1 (5 bases). V was clipped by 3 bases and J by 4 bases, with 15 bases between them. There are 15 residues in the CDR3. Germline V gene data show CDR1 as SGHAT and CDR2 as FQNNGV.

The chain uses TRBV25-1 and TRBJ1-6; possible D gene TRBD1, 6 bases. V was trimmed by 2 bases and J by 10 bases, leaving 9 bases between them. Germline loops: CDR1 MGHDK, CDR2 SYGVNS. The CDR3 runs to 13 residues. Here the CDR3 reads CASSEIGGSPLHF. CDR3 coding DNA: TGTGCCAGCAGTGAAATTGGGGGCTCACCCCTCCACTTT.

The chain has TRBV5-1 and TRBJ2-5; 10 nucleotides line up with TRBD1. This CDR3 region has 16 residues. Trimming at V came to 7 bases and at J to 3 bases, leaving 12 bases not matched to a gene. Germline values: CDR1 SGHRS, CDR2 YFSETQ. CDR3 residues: CASSRKAGQGKETQYF. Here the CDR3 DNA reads TGCGCCAGCTCGCGGAAGGCGGGACAGGGGAAAGAGACCCAGTACTTC.

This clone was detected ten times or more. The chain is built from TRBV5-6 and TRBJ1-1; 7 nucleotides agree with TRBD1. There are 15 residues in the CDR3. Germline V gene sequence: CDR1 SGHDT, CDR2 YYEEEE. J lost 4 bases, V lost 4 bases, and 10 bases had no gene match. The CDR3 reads CASSPNTGVATEAFF. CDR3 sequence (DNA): TGTGCCAGCAGCCCAAATACAGGGGTAGCCACTGAAGCTTTCTTT.

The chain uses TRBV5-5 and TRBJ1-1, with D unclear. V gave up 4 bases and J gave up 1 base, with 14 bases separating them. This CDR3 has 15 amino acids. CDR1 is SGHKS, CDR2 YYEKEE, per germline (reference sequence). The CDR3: CASSQVSTTNTEAFF. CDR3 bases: TGTGCCAGCAGCCAAGTCTCAACAACGAACACTGAAGCTTTCTTT.

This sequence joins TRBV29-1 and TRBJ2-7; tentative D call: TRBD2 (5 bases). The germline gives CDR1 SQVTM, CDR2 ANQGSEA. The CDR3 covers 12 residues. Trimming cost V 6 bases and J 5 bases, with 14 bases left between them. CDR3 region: CSVARTLDEQYF. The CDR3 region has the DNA TGCAGCGTGGCGCGGACTCTGGACGAGCAGTACTTC.

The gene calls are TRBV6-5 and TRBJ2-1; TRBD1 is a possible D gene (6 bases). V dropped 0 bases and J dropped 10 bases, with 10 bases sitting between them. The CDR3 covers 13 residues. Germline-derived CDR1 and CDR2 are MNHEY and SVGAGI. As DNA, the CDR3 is TGTGCCAGCAGTTACTCCTCCAGGGGAGAGCAGTTCTTC. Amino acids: CASSYSSRGEQFF.

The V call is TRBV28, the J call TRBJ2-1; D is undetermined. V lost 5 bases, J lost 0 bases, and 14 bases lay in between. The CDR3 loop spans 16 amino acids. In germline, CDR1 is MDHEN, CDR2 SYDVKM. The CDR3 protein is CASSPERISSYNEQFF. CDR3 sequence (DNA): TGTGCCAGCAGTCCGGAGAGAATTAGCTCCTACAATGAGCAGTTCTTC.

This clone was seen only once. Written as DNA, the CDR3 is TGTGCCAGCAGCTCAACGGGGGATCAGCCCCAGCATTTT. Residues: CASSSTGDQPQHF. This chain connects TRBV7-8 to TRBJ1-5, with a possible D match to TRBD1 (5 bases). The germline gives CDR1 SGHVS, CDR2 FQNEAQ. This CDR3 has 13 amino acids. Trimming took 4 bases from V and 5 from J, leaving 9 bases between them.

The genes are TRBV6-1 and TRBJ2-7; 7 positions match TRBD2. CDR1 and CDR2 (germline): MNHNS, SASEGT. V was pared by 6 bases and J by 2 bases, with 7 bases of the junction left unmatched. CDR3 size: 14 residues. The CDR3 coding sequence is TGTGCCAGCAGCTCAGGGAGCGGGGCCTACGAGCAGTACTTC. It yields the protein CASSSGSGAYEQYF.

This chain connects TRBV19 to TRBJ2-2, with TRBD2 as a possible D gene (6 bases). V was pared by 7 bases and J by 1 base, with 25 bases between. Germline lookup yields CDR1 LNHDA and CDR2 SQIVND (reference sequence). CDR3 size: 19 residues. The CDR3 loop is CASTPRGGSGPKNTGELFF. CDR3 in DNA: TGTGCCAGTACCCCGAGGGGTGGTAGCGGCCCTAAGAACACCGGGGAGCTGTTTTTT.

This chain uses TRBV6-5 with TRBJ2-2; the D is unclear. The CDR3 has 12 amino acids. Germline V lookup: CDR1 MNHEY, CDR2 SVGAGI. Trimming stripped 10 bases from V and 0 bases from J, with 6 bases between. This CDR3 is CAIQANTGELFF. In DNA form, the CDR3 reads TGTGCCATCCAGGCGAACACCGGGGAGCTGTTTTTT.

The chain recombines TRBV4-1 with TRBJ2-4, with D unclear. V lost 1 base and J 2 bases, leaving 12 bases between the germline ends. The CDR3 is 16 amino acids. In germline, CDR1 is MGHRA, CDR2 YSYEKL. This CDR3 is CASSQVLPRTKNIQYF. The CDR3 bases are TGCGCCAGCAGCCAAGTCCTACCTAGAACCAAAAACATTCAGTACTTC.